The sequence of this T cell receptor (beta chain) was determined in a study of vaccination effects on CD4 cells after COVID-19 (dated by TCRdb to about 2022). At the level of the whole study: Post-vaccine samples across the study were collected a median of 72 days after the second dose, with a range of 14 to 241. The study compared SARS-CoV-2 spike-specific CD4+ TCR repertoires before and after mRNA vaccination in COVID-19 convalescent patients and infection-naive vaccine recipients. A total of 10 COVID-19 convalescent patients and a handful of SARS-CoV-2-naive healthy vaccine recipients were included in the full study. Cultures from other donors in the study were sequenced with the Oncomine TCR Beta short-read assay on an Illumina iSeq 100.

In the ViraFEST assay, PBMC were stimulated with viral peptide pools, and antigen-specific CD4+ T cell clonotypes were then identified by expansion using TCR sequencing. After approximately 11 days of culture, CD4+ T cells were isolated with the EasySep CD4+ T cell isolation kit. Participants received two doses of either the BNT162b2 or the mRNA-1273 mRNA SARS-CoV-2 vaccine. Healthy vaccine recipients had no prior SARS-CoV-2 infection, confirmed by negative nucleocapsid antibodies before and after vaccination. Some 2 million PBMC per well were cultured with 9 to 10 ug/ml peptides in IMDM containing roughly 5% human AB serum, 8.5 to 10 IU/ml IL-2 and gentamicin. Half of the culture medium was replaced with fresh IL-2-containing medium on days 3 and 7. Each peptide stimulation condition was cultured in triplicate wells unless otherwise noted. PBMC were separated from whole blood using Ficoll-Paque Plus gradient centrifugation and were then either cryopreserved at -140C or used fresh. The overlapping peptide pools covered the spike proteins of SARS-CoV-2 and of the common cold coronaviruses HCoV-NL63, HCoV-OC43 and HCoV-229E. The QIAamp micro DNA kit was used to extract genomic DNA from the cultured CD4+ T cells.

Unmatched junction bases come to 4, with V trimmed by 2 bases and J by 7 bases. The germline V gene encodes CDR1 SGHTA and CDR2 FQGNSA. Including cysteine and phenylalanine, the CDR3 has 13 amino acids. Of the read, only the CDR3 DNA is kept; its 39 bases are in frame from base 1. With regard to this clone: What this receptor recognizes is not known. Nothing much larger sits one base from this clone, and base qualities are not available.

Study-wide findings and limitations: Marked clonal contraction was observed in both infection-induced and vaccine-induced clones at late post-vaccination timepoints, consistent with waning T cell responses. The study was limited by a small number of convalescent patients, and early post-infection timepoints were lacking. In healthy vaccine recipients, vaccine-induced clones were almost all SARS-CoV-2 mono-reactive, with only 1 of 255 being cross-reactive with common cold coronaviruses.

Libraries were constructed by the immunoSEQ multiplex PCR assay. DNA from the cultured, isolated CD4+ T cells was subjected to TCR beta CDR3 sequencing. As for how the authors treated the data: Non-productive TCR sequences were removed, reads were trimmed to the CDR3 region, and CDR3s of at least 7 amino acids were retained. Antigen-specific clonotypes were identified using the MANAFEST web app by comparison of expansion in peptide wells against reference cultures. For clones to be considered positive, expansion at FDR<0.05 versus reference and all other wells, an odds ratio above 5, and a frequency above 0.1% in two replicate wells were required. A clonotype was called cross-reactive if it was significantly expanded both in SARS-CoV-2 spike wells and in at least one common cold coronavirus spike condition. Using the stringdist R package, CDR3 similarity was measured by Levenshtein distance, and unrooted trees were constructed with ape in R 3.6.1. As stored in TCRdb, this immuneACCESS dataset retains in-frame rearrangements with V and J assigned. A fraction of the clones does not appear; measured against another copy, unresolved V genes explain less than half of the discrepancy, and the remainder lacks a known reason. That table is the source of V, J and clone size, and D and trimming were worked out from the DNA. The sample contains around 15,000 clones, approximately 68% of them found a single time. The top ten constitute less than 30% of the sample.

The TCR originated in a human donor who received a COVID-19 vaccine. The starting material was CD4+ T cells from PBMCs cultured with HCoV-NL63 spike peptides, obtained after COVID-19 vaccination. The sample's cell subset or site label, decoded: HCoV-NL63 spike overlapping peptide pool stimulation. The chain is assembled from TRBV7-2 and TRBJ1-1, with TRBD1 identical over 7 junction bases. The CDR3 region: CASSLTSGGEAFF. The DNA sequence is TGTGCCAGCAGCTTAACTTCAGGGGGTGAAGCTTTCTTT. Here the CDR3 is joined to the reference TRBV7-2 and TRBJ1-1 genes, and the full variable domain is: GAGVSQSPSNKVTEKGKDVELRCDPISGHTALYWYRQSLGQGLEFLIYFQGNSAPDKSGLPSDRFSAERTGGSVSTLTIQRTQQEDSAVYLCASSLTSGGEAFFGQGTRLTVV.